The present T cell receptor beta chain was sequenced within a study of blood T cell repertoires in COVID-19. Across the study: From T cells, B-cell-depleted T cells, or PBMCs came the material, which was cDNA or gDNA.

Enrolled through a virtual design, the participants were between about 18 and 100 years of age and came from approximately 25 US areas. Authors' analysis steps: Amplification of reference gene primers was used by the study to estimate nucleated cell counts. This table comes from immunoSEQ multiplex PCR, and its TCRdb copy is limited to in-frame clones, with some not included. The V and J calls and the clone size are those of that table, but D and trimming were determined from the DNA. Of approximately 290,000 clones listed, 80% to 90% were seen once; the top ten hold 3.5% to 5.5%. The CDR3 extends over 15 amino acids. CDR1 and CDR2 from the germline V gene are LGHNA and YNFKEQ. Germline trimming cut 2 bases from V and 4 bases from J; bases unmatched to any gene: 4.

The rearrangement joins TRBV4-2 to TRBJ1-3, with TRBD1 matching over 8 bases. The material sequenced was PBMCs or T cells enriched from blood (not recorded which). The source is a young woman who had recovered from COVID-19. CDR3 sequence: CASSQSDRVGNTIYF. The CDR3 DNA is TGTGCCAGCAGCCAATCGGACAGGGTCGGAAACACCATATATTTT.